The entry below describes one T cell receptor beta chain. The entry originates in a study of shared clonotypes between healthy human individuals. Study in general: Aged between 18 and 49, the donors were a couple of women and three men. Per donor, CD8 memory used one plate, CD8 naive used two, CD4 memory used three and CD4 naive used three.

The study ran the assay at deep level. The repertoire was sequenced with immunoSEQ multiplex PCR; TCRdb's copy has only in-frame clones and lacks some. The repertoire holds around 88,000 clones, with 67% as singletons. CDR1 is MDHEN and CDR2 is SYDVKM in the germline V gene. V shed 6 bases and J shed 1 base, with 9 bases lying between them. The CDR3 is 14 residues long. Sequenced sample: memory CD8+ T cells sorted from blood. As to subset: CD45RO+ cells pooled with CCR7-negative TemRA cells. This receptor was taken from a man aged 30 to 45 in good health. This chain connects TRBV28 to TRBJ2-2; no clear D. CDR3 nucleotides: TGTGCCAGCAGGCCAACCCTGAACACCGGGGAGCTGTTTTTT. It encodes CASRPTLNTGELFF.